Listed below are T cell receptor beta chains from one sample, sequenced in a study of sequential checkpoint blockade in melanoma. Clones were read by immunoSEQ multiplex PCR, and TCRdb kept only the in-frame ones, dropping some. The sample records about 17,000 clones, 65% to 80% being singletons. The specimen was CD8+ T cells sorted from blood (inferred from file names), collected from a patient given nivolumab and ipilimumab in sequence. These receptors were taken from a human donor with melanoma. Each CDR3 is given with its conserved first and last residue. Fields, in order: D gene, V gene, clone size, J gene, CDR3 protein, CDR3 DNA. The D gene is left open where the match is weak. Size values are once, few and many counts, or a class for expanded clones, and some rows have none.

-	TRBV5-6	few	TRBJ1-3	CASSFAVSGNTIYF	TGTGCCAGCAGCTTTGCAGTCTCTGGAAACACCATATATTTT
TRBD1	TRBV4-3	few	TRBJ2-1	CASSLGTGGYEQFF	TGCGCCAGCAGCCTCGGGACAGGGGGCTATGAGCAGTTCTTC
-	TRBV10-3	few	TRBJ2-1	CAISAPQGVGGEQFF	TGTGCCATCAGTGCCCCACAGGGAGTAGGTGGTGAGCAGTTCTTC
TRBD2	TRBV9	once	TRBJ2-5	CASSPHGSGGETQYF	TGTGCCAGCAGCCCTCATGGTAGCGGGGGAGAGACCCAGTACTTC
-	TRBV7-9	few	TRBJ2-1	CASSPLGNTDNEQFF	TGTGCCAGCAGCCCCCTCGGCAACACAGACAATGAGCAGTTCTTC
-	TRBV20-1	-	TRBJ1-1	CSARLGTEAFF	TGCAGCGCGCGGTTAGGTACTGAAGCTTTCTTT
TRBD1	TRBV6-6	-	TRBJ2-1	CASSQPGTGGNEQFF	TGTGCCAGCAGTCAGCCCGGGACAGGGGGCAATGAGCAGTTCTTC
-	TRBV5-3	-	TRBJ1-5	CARSSMSGPQHF	TGTGCCAGAAGCTCAATGTCGGGGCCCCAGCATTTT
TRBD2	TRBV4-3	once	TRBJ2-5	CASSQAWSSGGAAETQYF	TGCGCCAGCAGCCAAGCTTGGTCTAGCGGGGGGGCCGCGGAGACCCAGTACTTC
TRBD2	TRBV10-3	-	TRBJ2-7	CAISPSGGEYEQYF	TGTGCCATCAGTCCTAGCGGGGGGGAATACGAGCAGTACTTC
TRBD2	TRBV11-2	-	TRBJ2-5	CASSLGVSGGRETQYF	TGTGCCAGCAGCTTAGGGGTCAGCGGGGGACGAGAGACCCAGTACTTC
-	TRBV4-2	-	TRBJ2-1	CASSPEGGISYNEQFF	TGTGCCAGCAGCCCGGAGGGGGGGATCTCCTACAATGAGCAGTTCTTC
-	TRBV4-2	-	TRBJ2-1	CASSLTLGTSDSSYNEQFF	TGTGCCAGCAGCTTAACACTCGGCACCAGTGACAGCTCCTACAATGAGCAGTTCTTC
-	TRBV6-4	-	TRBJ2-1	CASSDEGLIDNEQFF	TGTGCCAGCAGTGACGAAGGACTGATAGACAATGAGCAGTTCTTC
TRBD2	TRBV7-7	-	TRBJ2-5	CASSFGLAGGQSGETQYF	TGTGCCAGCAGCTTCGGACTAGCGGGGGGGCAATCTGGCGAGACCCAGTACTTC
TRBD2	TRBV4-3	-	TRBJ2-1	CASSQELRGGDEQFF	TGCGCCAGCAGCCAAGAGCTACGGGGGGGCGATGAGCAGTTCTTC
-	TRBV4-2	medium-sized	TRBJ1-4	CASSQVGGQLNEKLFF	TGTGCCAGCAGCCAAGTCGGAGGACAGCTTAATGAAAAACTGTTTTTT
-	TRBV5-1	-	TRBJ2-7	CASSLAGGQGYEQYF	TGCGCCAGCAGCTTGGCCGGGGGGCAAGGATACGAGCAGTACTTC
TRBD1	TRBV7-9	-	TRBJ2-1	CASSSLGQEYNEQFF	TGTGCCAGCAGCTCCCTCGGACAGGAGTACAATGAGCAGTTCTTC
-	TRBV27	-	TRBJ1-2	CASSFQGYGYTF	TGTGCCAGCAGTTTCCAGGGTTATGGCTACACCTTC
TRBD1	TRBV27	few	TRBJ2-7	CASSLTGGGAAYEQYF	TGTGCCAGCAGTCTGACAGGGGGAGGTGCAGCCTACGAGCAGTACTTC
TRBD1	TRBV6-5	few	TRBJ1-1	CASSYSGTGGTEAFF	TGTGCCAGCAGTTACTCTGGGACAGGGGGCACTGAAGCTTTCTTT
TRBD2	TRBV7-9	few	TRBJ2-3	CASSLGLSGGTDTQYF	TGTGCCAGCAGCTTAGGTCTTAGCGGGGGCACAGATACGCAGTATTTT
-	TRBV4-1	-	TRBJ2-1	CASSQATGVGSYNEQFF	TGCGCCAGCAGCCAAGCGACGGGGGTCGGGTCCTACAATGAGCAGTTCTTC
-	TRBV7-9	few	TRBJ2-5	CARSRGTPGETQYF	TGTGCCAGAAGCCGCGGGACCCCGGGAGAGACCCAGTACTTC
-	TRBV10-3	few	TRBJ1-4	CAISEQGNEKLFF	TGTGCCATCAGTGAACAGGGAAATGAAAAACTGTTTTTT
TRBD1	TRBV10-3	-	TRBJ2-2	CAISGQGEDGELFF	TGTGCCATCAGCGGACAGGGAGAGGACGGGGAGCTGTTTTTT
TRBD2	TRBV7-8	-	TRBJ2-3	CASSPRLAGLPDTQYF	TGTGCCAGCAGCCCCAGACTAGCGGGGCTCCCAGATACGCAGTATTTT
-	TRBV5-1	-	TRBJ1-3	CASTRGSSTSGNTIYF	TGCGCCAGCACGAGAGGGTCCTCCACCTCTGGAAACACCATATATTTT
-	TRBV6-1	-	TRBJ1-6	CASSEAEDSNSPLHF	TGTGCCAGCAGTGAAGCCGAGGACAGCAATTCACCCCTCCACTTT
TRBD1	TRBV6-1	-	TRBJ2-7	CASSEGTGSKYF	TGTGCCAGCAGTGAAGGGACAGGGTCCAAGTACTTC